This TCR beta chain was captured by sequencing in a study of cytomegalovirus exposure and HLA in healthy donors. General observations from the study: Overall, roughly 150 TCR beta chains were annotated as cytomegalovirus-associated. Solely CMV serostatus was available to characterize immune exposure. HLA allele associations emerged for 16,951 TCR beta sequences in a later analysis, at 0.05 false discovery rate. In an earlier analysis, in 620 or so donors, most V segments appeared productive either ~90% or ~30% of the time.

PCR primers comprised 60 Vbeta and 13 Jbeta primers. Clones were read by immunoSEQ multiplex PCR, and TCRdb kept only the in-frame ones, dropping some. The sample includes over 150,000 clones, approximately 78% of them seen just once. Note on this clone: Its antigen is not known.

Input material: PBMCs. This clonotype was obtained from a woman aged 45-60 years in good health and CMV-seropositive.

CDR3 DNA: TGTGCCAGCTCACCACGATGTTCGGACAGTTACAATGAGCAGTTCTTC. It encodes CASSPRCSDSYNEQFF. V gene TRBV18 combines with J gene TRBJ2-1, with a weak D call TRBD1 (6 bases). This CDR3 has 16 amino acids. In germline, CDR1 is KGHSH, CDR2 LQKENI. Between the trimmed V and J ends, which lost 1 base and 4 bases, there was a span of 14 bases.